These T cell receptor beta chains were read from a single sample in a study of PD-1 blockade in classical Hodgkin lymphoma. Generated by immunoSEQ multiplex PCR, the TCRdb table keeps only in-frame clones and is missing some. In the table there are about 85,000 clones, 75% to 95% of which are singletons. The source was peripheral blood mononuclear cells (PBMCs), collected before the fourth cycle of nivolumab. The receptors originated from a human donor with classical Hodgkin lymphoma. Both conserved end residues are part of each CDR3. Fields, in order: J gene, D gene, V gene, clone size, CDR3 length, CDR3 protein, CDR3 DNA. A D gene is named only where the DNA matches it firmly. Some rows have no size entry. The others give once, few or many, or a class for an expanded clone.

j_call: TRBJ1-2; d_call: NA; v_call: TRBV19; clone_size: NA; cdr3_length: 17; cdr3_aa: CASSYPDGRDPNYGYTF; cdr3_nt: TGTGCCAGTAGTTACCCGGACGGCAGGGATCCTAACTATGGCTACACCTTC
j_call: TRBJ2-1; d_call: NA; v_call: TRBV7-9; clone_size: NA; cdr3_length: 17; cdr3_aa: CASSLILARLGNNEQFF; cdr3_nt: TGTGCCAGCAGCTTAATTTTGGCCCGGCTTGGCAACAATGAGCAGTTCTTC
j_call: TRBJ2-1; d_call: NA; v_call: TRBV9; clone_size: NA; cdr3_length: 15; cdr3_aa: CASSPPGSAYNEQFF; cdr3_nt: TGTGCCAGCAGCCCCCCAGGATCCGCCTACAATGAGCAGTTCTTC
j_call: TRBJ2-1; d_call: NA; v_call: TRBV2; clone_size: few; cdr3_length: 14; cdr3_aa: CASNLRGSYNEQFF; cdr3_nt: TGTGCCAGCAATCTAAGGGGGTCCTACAATGAGCAGTTCTTC
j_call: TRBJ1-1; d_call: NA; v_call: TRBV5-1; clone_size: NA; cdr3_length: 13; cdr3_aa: CASSFRALTEAFF; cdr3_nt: TGCGCCAGCAGCTTCCGGGCCCTCACTGAAGCTTTCTTT
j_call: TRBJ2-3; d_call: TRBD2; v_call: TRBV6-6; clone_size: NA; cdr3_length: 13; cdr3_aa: CASRSGLEDTQYF; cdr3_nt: TGTGCCAGCAGAAGTGGACTAGAGGATACGCAGTATTTT
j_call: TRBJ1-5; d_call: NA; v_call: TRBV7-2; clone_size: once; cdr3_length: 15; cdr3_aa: CASSSGGGLDQPQHF; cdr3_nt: TGTGCCAGCAGCTCCGGCGGGGGGTTGGATCAGCCCCAGCATTTT
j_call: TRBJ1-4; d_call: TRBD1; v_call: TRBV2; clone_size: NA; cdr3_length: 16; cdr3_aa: CASRGSTGGEWRKLFF; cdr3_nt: TGTGCCAGCAGGGGGTCGACAGGGGGCGAATGGAGGAAACTGTTTTTT
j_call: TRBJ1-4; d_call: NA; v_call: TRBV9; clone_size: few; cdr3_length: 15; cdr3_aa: CASSVQGSSNEKLFF; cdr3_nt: TGTGCCAGCAGCGTGCAGGGGTCGTCTAATGAAAAACTGTTTTTT
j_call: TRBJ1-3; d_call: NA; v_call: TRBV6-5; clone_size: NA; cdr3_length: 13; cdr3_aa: CASSPDLIRTIYF; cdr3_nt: TGTGCCAGCAGCCCGGACCTAATAAGGACCATATATTTT
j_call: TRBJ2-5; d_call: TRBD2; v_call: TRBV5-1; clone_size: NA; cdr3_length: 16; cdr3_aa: CASSLVAGGPQETQYF; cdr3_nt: TGCGCCAGCAGCTTGGTTGCGGGGGGGCCTCAAGAGACCCAGTACTTC
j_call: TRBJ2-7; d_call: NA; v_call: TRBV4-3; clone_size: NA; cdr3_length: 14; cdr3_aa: CASSQGASDYEQYF; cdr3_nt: TGCGCCAGCAGCCAAGGCGCTAGCGACTACGAGCAGTACTTC
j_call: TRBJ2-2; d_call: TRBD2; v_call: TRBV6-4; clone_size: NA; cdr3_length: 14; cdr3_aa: CASRAGARPGELFF; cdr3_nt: TGTGCCAGCAGAGCGGGGGCGCGGCCCGGGGAGCTGTTTTTT
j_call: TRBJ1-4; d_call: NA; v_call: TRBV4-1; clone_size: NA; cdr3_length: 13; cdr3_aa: CASSQDRVEKLFF; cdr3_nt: TGCGCCAGCAGCCAAGACAGGGTTGAAAAACTGTTTTTT
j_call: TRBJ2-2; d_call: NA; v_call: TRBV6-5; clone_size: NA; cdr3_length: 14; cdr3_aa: CASLGAGRSRELFF; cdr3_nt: TGTGCCAGCCTTGGGGCAGGGCGATCCAGGGAGCTGTTTTTT
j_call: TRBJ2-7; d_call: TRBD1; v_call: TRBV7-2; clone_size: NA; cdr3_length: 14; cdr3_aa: CASSHRGQGYEQYF; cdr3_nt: TGTGCCAGCAGCCATAGGGGACAGGGCTACGAGCAGTACTTC
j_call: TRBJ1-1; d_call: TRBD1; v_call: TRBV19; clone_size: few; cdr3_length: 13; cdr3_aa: CASKGQMNTEAFF; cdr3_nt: TGTGCCAGTAAGGGACAGATGAACACTGAAGCTTTCTTT
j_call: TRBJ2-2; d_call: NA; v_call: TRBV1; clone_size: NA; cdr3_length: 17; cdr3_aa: CTSSQDPVGGGTGELFF; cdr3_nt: NA
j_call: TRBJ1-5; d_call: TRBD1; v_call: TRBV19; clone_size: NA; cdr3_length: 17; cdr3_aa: CASNRRVTGVLNQPQHF; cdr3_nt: TGTGCCAGTAATAGGAGGGTGACAGGGGTACTCAATCAGCCCCAGCATTTT
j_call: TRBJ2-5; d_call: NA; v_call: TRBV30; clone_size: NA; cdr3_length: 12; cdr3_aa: CAWSVLLETQYF; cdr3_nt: TGTGCCTGGAGTGTACTCCTAGAGACCCAGTACTTC
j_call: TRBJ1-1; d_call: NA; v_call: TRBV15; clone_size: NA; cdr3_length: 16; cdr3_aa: CATSRESTVMNTEAFF; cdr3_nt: TGTGCCACCAGCAGAGAGTCCACAGTCATGAACACTGAAGCTTTCTTT
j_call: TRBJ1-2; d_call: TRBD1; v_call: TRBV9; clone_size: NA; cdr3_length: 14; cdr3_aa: CASSAGTGGYGYTF; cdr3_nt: TGTGCCAGCAGCGCCGGGACAGGAGGGTATGGCTACACCTTC
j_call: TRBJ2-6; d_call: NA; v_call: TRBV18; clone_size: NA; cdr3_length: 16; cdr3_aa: CASSPRRTTGANVLTF; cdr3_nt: TGTGCCAGCTCACCCCGACGGACGACTGGGGCCAACGTCCTGACTTTC
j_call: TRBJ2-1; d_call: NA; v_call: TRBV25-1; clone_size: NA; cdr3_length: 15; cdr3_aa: CASSSLAGTYNEQFF; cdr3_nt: TGTGCCAGCAGTTCCTTGGCGGGCACATACAATGAGCAGTTCTTC
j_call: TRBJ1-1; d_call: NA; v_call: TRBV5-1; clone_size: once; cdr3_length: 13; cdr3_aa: CAWEREDYTEAFF; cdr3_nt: TGCGCCTGGGAGAGGGAAGATTACACTGAAGCTTTCTTT
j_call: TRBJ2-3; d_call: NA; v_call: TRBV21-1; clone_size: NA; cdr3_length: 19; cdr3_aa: CASSSVRDRGETSTDTQYF; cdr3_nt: TGTGCCAGCAGCAGTGTCCGGGACAGGGGGGAAACTAGCACAGATACGCAGTATTTT
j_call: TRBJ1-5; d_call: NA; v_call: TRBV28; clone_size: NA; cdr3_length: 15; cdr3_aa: CASRQPRRSNQPQHF; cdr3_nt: TGTGCCAGCAGACAACCCCGAAGGAGCAATCAGCCCCAGCATTTT
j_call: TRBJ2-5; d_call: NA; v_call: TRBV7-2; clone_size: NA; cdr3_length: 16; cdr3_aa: CASSLNSGRLSETQYF; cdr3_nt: TGTGCCAGCAGCTTAAACTCCGGGAGACTGTCGGAGACCCAGTACTTC
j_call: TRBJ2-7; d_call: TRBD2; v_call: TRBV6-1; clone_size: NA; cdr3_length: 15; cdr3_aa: CASSELPSGAYEQYF; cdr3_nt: TGTGCCAGCAGTGAGCTCCCTAGCGGGGCCTACGAGCAGTACTTC
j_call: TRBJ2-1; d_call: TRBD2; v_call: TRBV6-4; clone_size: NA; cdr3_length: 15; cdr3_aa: CASSVAGERRNEQFF; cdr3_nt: TGTGCCAGCAGCGTAGCGGGTGAACGGAGGAATGAGCAGTTCTTC
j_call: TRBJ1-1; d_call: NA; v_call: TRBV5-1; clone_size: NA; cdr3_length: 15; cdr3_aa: CASSPAWKMNTEAFF; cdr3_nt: TGCGCCAGCAGCCCGGCCTGGAAAATGAACACTGAAGCTTTCTTT
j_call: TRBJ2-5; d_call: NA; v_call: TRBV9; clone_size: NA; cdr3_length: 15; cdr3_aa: CASSVDPLTEETQYF; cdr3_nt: TGTGCCAGCAGCGTAGATCCTCTGACAGAAGAGACCCAGTACTTC
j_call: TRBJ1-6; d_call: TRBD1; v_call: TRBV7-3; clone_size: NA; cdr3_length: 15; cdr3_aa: CASSERDRQDSPLHF; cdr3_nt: TGTGCCAGCAGCGAAAGGGACAGGCAAGATTCACCCCTCCACTTT
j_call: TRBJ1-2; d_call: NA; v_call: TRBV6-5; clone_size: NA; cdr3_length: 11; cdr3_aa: CASSHKDGYTF; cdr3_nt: TGTGCCAGCAGTCACAAAGATGGCTACACCTTC
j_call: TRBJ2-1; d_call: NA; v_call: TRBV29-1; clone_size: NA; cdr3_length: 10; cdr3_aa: CSVGVNEQFF; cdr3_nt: TGCAGCGTTGGGGTAAATGAGCAGTTCTTC
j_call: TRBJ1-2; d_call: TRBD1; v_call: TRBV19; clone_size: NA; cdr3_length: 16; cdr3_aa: CASSRGTGYANYGYTF; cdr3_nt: TGTGCCAGTAGTAGAGGGACAGGGTACGCTAACTATGGCTACACCTTC
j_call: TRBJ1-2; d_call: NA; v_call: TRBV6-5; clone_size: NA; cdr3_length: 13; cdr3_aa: CASSPDGEYGYTF; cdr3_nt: TGTGCCAGCAGCCCCGACGGAGAATATGGCTACACCTTC
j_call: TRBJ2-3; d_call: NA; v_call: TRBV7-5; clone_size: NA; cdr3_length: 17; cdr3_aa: CVRSLEWKVISTDTQYF; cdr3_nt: TGTGTCAGAAGCTTAGAATGGAAAGTTATTAGCACAGATACGCAGTATTTT
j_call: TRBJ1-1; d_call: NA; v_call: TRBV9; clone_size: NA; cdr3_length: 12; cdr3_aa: CASSVYGTEAFF; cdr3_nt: TGTGCCAGCAGCGTATATGGCACTGAAGCTTTCTTT
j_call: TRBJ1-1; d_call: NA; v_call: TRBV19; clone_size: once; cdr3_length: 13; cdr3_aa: CASSKTFRTEAFF; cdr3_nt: TGTGCCAGTAGTAAGACATTCCGGACTGAAGCTTTCTTT
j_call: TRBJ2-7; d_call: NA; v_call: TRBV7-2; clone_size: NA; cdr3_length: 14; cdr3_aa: CASSLAYYSPEQYF; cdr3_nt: TGTGCCAGCAGCTTAGCGTACTACTCTCCCGAGCAGTACTTC
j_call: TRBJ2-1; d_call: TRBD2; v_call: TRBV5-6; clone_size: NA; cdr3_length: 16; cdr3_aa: CASSHITSGVYNEQFF; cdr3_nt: TGTGCCAGCAGCCACATAACTAGCGGGGTCTACAATGAGCAGTTCTTC
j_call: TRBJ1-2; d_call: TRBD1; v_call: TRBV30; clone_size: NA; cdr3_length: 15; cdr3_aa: CAWSVLTGGEHGYTF; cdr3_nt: TGTGCCTGGAGTGTACTAACAGGGGGCGAACATGGCTACACCTTC
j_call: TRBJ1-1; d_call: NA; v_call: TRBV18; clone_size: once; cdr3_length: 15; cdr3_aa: CASSPFYIMNTEAFF; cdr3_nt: TGTGCCAGCTCACCATTCTACATTATGAACACTGAAGCTTTCTTT